A selection of T cell receptor beta chains follows, all from one sample in a study of CD8 T cells in ankylosing spondylitis. TCRdb fed the 5' RACE reads into MiXCR, producing one record per CDR3 protein. Here the sample spans about 540,000 distinct CDR3 sequences, 10% to 15% being singletons. The material sequenced was blood, either unsorted or a sorted T cell fraction (not recorded which). Every receptor here comes from a male donor with ankylosing spondylitis. CDR3s leave out the opening cysteine and the closing phenylalanine or tryptophan. The D gene is left open where the match is weak.

J,V,D,CDR3
TRBJ2-1,TRBV20-1,TRBD2,SARDIREGYNEQF
TRBJ2-5,TRBV2,.,ASQERHRAETQY
TRBJ1-5,TRBV2,TRBD1,ASSVQGVQPQH
TRBJ2-3,TRBV5-1,.,ASSWTDASTDTQY
TRBJ2-2,TRBV6-2/TRBV6-3,.,ASLRTSNTGELF
TRBJ2-1,TRBV20-1,TRBD2,SAAPTSGSWYNEQF
TRBJ2-2,TRBV5-1,.,ASSLDLGDAGELF
TRBJ2-4,TRBV13,.,ASSSGTEEAKNIQY
TRBJ1-5,TRBV18,.,ASSITDSNQPQH
TRBJ2-7,TRBV3-1,.,ASSQVTYPSYEQY